This entry describes one T cell receptor beta chain. What it recognizes is unknown. Running of the assay took place at deep level. Profiled with immunoSEQ multiplex PCR; TCRdb holds only in-frame clones, not every one. The sample has around 2.1 million clones; around 93% are singletons. The data originate from a study of shared clonotypes between healthy human individuals. Notes on the study in general: Generation of non-shared clonotypes was less probable than generation of clonotypes shared by all four donors. Depth of sequencing was expected to influence donor clonotype sharing. Across a handful of donors, naive CD4 shared roughly 5.1%, naive CD8 3.5% to 4%, memory CD4 2% to 2.5%, memory CD8 0.4%.

CDR1 and CDR2 from the germline V gene are MDHEN and SYDVKM. With 6 bases removed from V and 5 bases from J, the gap between germline ends came to 17 bases. This CDR3 is 15 amino acids long. CD45RO-negative cells were positively selected for CCR7, leaving out terminally differentiated effector memory CD45RA+ cells. The sequencing sample was made of naive CD8+ T cells from PBMCs. The gene calls are TRBV28 and TRBJ2-1; the D is unclear. The source of this sequence is a man between 18 and 35 years old in good health. Some clones in this sample may be carry-over from other donors' samples. In nucleotides, the CDR3 is TGTGCCAGCAGCCAGGTGCGGAGACCAAACAATGAGCAGTTCTTC. Translated: CASSQVRRPNNEQFF.